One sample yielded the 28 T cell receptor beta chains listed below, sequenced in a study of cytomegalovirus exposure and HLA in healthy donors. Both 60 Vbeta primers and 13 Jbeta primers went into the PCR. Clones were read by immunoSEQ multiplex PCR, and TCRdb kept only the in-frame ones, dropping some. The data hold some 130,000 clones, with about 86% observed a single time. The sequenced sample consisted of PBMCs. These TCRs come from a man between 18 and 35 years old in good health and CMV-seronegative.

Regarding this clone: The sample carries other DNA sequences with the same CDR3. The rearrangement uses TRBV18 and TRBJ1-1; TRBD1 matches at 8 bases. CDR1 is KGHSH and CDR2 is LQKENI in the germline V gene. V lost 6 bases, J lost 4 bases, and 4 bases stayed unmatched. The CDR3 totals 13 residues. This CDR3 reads CASSPDRATEAFF. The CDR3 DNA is TGTGCCAGCTCTCCGGACAGGGCCACTGAAGCTTTCTTT.

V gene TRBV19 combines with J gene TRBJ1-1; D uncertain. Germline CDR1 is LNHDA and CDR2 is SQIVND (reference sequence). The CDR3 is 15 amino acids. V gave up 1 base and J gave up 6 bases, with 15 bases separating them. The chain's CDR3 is CASSIVGQAGPEAFF. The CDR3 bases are TGTGCCAGTAGTATAGTCGGGCAGGCGGGCCCTGAAGCTTTCTTT. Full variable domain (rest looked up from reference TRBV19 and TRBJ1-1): DGGITQSPKYLFRKEGQNVTLSCEQNLNHDAMYWYRQDPGQGLRLIYYSQIVNDFQKGDIAEGYSVSREKKESFPLTVTSAQKNPTAFYLCASSIVGQAGPEAFFGQGTRLTVV.

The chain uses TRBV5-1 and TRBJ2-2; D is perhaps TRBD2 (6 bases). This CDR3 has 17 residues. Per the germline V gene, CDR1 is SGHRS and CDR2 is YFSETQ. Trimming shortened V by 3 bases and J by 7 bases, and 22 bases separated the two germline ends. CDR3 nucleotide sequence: TGCGCCAGCAGCTACGATCCGGGACTCACGAGGAACGGGGAGCTGTTTTTT. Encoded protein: CASSYDPGLTRNGELFF.

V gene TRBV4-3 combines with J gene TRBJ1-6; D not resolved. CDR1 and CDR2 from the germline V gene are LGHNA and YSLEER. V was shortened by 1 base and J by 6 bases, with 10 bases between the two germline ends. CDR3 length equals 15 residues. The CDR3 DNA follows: TGCGCCAGCAGCCAAGTGAGCCTAAGTAATTCACCCCTCCACTTT. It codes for CASSQVSLSNSPLHF.

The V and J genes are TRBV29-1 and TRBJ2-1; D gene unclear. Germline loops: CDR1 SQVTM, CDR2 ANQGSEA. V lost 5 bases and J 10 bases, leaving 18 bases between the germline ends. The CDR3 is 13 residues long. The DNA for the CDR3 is TGCAGCGTTAGTGGGCTACCGTTGCAGGAGCAGTTCTTC. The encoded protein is CSVSGLPLQEQFF.

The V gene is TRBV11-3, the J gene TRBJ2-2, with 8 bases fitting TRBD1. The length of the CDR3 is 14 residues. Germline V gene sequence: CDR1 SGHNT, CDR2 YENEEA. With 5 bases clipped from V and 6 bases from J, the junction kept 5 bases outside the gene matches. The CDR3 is CASSPRQGSGELFF. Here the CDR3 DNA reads TGTGCCAGCAGCCCTAGACAGGGGTCCGGGGAGCTGTTTTTT. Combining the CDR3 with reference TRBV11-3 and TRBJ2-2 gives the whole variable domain EAGVVQSPRYKIIEKKQPVAFWCNPISGHNTLYWYLQNLGQGPELLIRYENEEAVDDSQLPKDRFSAERLKGVDSTLKIQPAELGDSAVYLCASSPRQGSGELFFGEGSRLTVL.

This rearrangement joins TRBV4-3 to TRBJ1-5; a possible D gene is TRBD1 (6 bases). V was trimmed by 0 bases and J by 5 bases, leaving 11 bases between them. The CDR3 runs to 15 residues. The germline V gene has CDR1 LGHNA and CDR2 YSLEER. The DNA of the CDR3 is TGCGCCAGCAGCCAAGACAGGGGCAAATATCAGCCCCAGCATTTT. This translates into CASSQDRGKYQPQHF.

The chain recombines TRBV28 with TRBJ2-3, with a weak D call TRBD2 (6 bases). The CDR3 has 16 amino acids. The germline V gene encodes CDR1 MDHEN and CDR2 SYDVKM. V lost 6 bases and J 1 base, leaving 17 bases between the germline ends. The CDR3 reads CASRRRVSLGTDTQYF. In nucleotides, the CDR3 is TGTGCCAGCAGGCGGAGGGTGTCTTTGGGCACAGATACGCAGTATTTT.

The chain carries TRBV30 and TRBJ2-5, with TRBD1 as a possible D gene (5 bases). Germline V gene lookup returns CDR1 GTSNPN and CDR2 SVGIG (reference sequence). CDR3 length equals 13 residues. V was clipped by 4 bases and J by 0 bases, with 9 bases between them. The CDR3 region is CAWNRRYQETQYF. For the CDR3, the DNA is TGTGCCTGGAACAGGAGATACCAAGAGACCCAGTACTTC.

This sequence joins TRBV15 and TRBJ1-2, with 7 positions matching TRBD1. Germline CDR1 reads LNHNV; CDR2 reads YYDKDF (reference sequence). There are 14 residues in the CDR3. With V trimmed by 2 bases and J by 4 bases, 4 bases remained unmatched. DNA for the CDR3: TGTGCCACCAGCAGATTCGACAGGGCCTATGGCTACACCTTC. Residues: CATSRFDRAYGYTF.

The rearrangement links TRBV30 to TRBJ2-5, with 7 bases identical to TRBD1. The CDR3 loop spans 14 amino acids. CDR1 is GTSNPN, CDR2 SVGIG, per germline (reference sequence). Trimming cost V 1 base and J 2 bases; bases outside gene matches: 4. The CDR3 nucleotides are TGTGCCTGGAGTGAGACAGGGCGACAAGAGACCCAGTACTTC. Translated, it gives CAWSETGRQETQYF.

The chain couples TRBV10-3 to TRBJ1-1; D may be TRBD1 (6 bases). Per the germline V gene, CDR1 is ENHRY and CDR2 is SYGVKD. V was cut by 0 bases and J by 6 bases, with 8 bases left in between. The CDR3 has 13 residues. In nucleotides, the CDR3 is TGTGCCATCAGTGAGTCGCAGGGGCCTGAAGCTTTCTTT. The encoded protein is CAISESQGPEAFF.

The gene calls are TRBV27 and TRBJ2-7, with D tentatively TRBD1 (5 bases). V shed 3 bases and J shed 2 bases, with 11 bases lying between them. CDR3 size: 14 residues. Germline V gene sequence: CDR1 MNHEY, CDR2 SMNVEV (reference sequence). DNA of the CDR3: TGTGCCAGCAGTTTGGTTTGGGGCACCTACGAGCAGTACTTC. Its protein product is CASSLVWGTYEQYF.

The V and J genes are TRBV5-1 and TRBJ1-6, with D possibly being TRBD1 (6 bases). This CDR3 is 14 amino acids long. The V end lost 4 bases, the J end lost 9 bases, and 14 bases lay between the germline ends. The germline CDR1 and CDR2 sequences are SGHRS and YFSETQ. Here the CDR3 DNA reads TGCGCCAGCAGCCTGCAGGGGCGGAGTTCACCCCTCCACTTT. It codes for CASSLQGRSSPLHF.

CDR3 residues: CASSERTVHEAFF. The CDR3 DNA reads as TGTGCCAGCAGCGAACGGACAGTCCATGAAGCTTTCTTT. The genes are TRBV13 and TRBJ1-1; a weak D match, TRBD1 (6 bases). This CDR3 comprises 13 residues. Germline CDR1 is PRHDT and CDR2 is FYEKMQ (reference sequence). Trimming removed 5 bases from V and 7 bases from J, with 14 bases in between.

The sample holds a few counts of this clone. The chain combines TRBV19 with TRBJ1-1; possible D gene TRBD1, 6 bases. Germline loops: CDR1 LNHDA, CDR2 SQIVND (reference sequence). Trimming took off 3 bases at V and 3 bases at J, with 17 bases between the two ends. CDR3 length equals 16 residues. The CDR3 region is CASSIPSQGMDTEAFF. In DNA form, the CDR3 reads TGTGCCAGTAGTATTCCTTCCCAGGGGATGGACACTGAAGCTTTCTTT.

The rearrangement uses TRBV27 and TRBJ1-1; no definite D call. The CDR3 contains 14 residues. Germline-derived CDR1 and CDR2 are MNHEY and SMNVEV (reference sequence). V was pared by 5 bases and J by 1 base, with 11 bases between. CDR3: CASSTFRKNTEAFF. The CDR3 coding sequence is TGTGCCAGCAGTACCTTCAGAAAGAACACTGAAGCTTTCTTT.

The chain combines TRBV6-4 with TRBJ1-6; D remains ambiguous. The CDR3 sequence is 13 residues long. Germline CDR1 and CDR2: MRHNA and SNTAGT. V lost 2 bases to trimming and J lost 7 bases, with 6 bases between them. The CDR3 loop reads CASSDGENSPLHF. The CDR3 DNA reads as TGTGCCAGCAGTGACGGGGAGAATTCACCCCTCCACTTT.

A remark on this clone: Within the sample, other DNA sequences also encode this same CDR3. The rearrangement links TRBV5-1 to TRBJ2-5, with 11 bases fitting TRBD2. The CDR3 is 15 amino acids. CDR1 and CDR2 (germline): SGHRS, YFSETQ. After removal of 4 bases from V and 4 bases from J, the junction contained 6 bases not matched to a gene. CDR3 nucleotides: TGCGCCAGCAGCCCTGGGACTAGCGGAGGAGAGACCCAGTACTTC. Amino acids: CASSPGTSGGETQYF.

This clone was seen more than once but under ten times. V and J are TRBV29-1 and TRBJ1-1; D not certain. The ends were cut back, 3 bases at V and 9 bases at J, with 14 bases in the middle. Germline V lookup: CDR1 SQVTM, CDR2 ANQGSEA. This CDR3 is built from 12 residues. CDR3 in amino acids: CSVESEGRQAFF. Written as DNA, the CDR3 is TGCAGCGTTGAGTCAGAAGGGAGGCAAGCTTTCTTT.

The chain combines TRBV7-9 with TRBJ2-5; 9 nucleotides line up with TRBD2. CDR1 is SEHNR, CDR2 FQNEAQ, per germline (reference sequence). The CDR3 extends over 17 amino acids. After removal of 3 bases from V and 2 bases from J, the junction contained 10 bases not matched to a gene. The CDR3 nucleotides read TGTGCCAGCAGCTTTCTAGCGGGGCCTCCGGGGCAAGAGACCCAGTACTTC. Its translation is CASSFLAGPPGQETQYF.

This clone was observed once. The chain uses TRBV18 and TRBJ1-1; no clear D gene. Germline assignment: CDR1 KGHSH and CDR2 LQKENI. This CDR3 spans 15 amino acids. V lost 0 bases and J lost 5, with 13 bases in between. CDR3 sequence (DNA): TGTGCCAGCTCACCACCTGGAGGGCCCGGGACTGAAGCTTTCTTT. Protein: CASSPPGGPGTEAFF.

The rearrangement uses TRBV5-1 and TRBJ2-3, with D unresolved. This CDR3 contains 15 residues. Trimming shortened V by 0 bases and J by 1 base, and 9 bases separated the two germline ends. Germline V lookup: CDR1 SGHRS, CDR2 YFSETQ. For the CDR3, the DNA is TGCGCCAGCAGCTTGGAAAGCCCCCGCACAGATACGCAGTATTTT. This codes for CASSLESPRTDTQYF.

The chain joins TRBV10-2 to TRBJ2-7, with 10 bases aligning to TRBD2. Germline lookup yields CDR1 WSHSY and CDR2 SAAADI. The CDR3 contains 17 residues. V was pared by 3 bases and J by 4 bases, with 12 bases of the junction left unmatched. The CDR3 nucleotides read TGCGCCAGCAGTGATTCCAGCGGGGGGGCTTCGCGGTACGAGCAGTACTTC. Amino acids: CASSDSSGGASRYEQYF.

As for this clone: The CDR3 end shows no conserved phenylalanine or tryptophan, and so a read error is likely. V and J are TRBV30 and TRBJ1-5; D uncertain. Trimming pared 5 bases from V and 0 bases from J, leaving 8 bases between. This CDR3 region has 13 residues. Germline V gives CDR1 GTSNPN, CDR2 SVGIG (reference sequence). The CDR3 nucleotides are TGTGCCTGGGCGAGAGATAGCAATCAGCCCCAGCATGTT. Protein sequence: CAWARDSNQPQHV.

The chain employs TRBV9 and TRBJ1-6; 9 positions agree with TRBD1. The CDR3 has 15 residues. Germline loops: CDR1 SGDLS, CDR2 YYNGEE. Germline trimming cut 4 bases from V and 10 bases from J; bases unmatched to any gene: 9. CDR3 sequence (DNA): TGTGCCAGCAGCCCCACGGGACAGGGAACCTCACCCCTCCACTTT. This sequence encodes CASSPTGQGTSPLHF.

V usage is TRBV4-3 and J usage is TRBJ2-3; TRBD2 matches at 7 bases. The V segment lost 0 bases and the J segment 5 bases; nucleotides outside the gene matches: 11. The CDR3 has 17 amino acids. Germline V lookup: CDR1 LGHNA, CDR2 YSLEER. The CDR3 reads CASSQDRTSPTRDTQYF. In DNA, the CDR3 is TGCGCCAGCAGCCAAGATCGGACTAGTCCCACACGAGATACGCAGTATTTT.

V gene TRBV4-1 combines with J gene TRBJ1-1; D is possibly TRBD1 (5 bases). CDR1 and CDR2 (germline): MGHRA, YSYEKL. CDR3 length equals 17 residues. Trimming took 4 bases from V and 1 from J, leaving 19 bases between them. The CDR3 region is CASSPPGLILGNTEAFF. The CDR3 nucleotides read TGCGCCAGCAGCCCGCCGGGACTTATCCTCGGGAACACTGAAGCTTTCTTT.